This T cell receptor beta chain was identified during a study of identical twins. This clonotype was observed a handful of times. Its cognate antigen is unknown. Each CDR3 protein gets one entry after TCRdb re-called the 5' RACE reads with MiXCR. The sample carries approximately 230,000 distinct CDR3 sequences, 5.5% to 7.5% recorded once. The V end lost 2 bases, the J end lost 4 bases, and 5 bases lay between the germline ends. Germline V gene sequence: CDR1 SGHDN, CDR2 FVKESK. The CDR3 covers 13 residues. Study findings and constraints: Within cord blood, abundant beta clonotypes carried fewer insertions, but memory repertoires showed no such trend.

These same data were also listed under a study on T cells expressing NK-cell markers.

This receptor was obtained from a woman aged 18-30 years in good health. The sequenced sample consisted of CD8+ T cells sorted from blood. The chain links TRBV14 to TRBJ2-2; no definite D call. The CDR3 here is CASSQFSTGELFF. For the CDR3, the DNA is TGTGCCAGCAGCCAATTTTCCACCGGGGAGCTGTTTTTT. Full variable domain (rest looked up from reference TRBV14 and TRBJ2-2): EAGVTQFPSHSVIEKGQTVTLRCDPISGHDNLYWYRRVMGKEIKFLLHFVKESKQDESGMPNNRFLAERTGGTYSTLKVQPAELEDSGVYFCASSQFSTGELFFGEGSRLTVL.